This entry concerns a single TCR beta chain. The data were obtained in a study of cytomegalovirus exposure and HLA in healthy donors. The CDR3 covers 15 residues. The V and J ends lost 6 bases and 5 bases, in that order; junction bases with no gene match: 12. Germline V CDR1 and CDR2: SGHTA, FQGNSA. Data came from immunoSEQ multiplex PCR; TCRdb stores just in-frame clones and leaves some out. This table holds roughly 230,000 clones, about 90% found once. The chain uses TRBV7-2 and TRBJ2-7; 8 nucleotides line up with TRBD1. This clonotype originated in a woman in her twenties or thirties in good health and CMV-seronegative. Sequencing was performed on PBMCs. The chain's CDR3 is CASSYRQGAKNEQYF. In DNA, the CDR3 is TGTGCCAGCAGTTATCGGCAGGGGGCGAAAAACGAGCAGTACTTC. Based on the CDR3 plus reference TRBV7-2 and TRBJ2-7, the full variable domain is GAGVSQSPSNKVTEKGKDVELRCDPISGHTALYWYRQSLGQGLEFLIYFQGNSAPDKSGLPSDRFSAERTGGSVSTLTIQRTQQEDSAVYLCASSYRQGAKNEQYFGPGTRLTVT.